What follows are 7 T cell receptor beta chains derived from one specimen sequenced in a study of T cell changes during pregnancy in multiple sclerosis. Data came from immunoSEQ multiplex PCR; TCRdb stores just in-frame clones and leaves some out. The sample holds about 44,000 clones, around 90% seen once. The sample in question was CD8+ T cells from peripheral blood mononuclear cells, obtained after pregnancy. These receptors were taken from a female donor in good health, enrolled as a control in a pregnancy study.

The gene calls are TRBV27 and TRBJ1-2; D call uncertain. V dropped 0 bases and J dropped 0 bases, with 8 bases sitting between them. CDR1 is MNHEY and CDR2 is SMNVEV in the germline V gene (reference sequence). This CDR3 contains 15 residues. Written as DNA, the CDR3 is TGTGCCAGCAGTTTATCGGCGGCAGCTAACTATGGCTACACCTTC. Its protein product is CASSLSAAANYGYTF.

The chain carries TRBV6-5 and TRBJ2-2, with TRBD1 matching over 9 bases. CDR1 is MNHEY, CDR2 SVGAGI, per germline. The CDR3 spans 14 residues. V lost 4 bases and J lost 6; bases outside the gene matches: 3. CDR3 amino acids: CASSWTGVSGELFF. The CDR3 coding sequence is TGTGCCAGCAGTTGGACAGGGGTTTCCGGGGAGCTGTTTTTT.

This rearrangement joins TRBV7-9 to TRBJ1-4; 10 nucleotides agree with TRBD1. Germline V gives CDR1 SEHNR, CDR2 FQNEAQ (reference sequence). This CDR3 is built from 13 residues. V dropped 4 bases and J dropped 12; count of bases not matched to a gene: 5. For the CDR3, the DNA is TGTGCCAGCAGCTCCGGGACAGGGGTGGAACTGTTTTTT. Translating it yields CASSSGTGVELFF.

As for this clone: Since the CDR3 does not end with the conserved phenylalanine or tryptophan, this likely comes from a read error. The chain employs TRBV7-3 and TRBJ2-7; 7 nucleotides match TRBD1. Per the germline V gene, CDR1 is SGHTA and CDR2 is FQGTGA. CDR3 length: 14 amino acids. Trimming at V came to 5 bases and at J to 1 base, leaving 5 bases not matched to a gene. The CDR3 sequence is CASSARTGSYEQYL. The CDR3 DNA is TGTGCCAGCAGCGCACGGACAGGTTCCTACGAGCAGTACCTC.

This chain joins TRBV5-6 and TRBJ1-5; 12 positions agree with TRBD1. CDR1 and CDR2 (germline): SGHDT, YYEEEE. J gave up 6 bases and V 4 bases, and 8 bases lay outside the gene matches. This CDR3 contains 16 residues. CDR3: CASSRWDRGRSQPQHF. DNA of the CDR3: TGTGCCAGCAGCAGATGGGACAGGGGGCGAAGTCAGCCCCAGCATTTT.

The CDR3 DNA reads as TGTGCCAGCACTGGGGGCGGCATTCAGTACTTC. The encoded protein is CASTGGGIQYF. The chain links TRBV25-1 to TRBJ2-4; possible D gene TRBD1, 6 bases. The V gene lost 7 bases and the J gene lost 9 bases, with 10 bases spanning the gap. Germline V lookup: CDR1 MGHDK, CDR2 SYGVNS. The CDR3 extends over 11 amino acids.

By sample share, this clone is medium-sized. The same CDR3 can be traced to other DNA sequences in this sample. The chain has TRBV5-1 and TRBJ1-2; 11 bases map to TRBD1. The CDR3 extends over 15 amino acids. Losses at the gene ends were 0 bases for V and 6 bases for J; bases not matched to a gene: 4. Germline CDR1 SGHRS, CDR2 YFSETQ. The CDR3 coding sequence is TGCGCCAGCAGCTTGGAGTGGGGACAGGGGGATGGCTACACCTTC. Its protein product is CASSLEWGQGDGYTF.